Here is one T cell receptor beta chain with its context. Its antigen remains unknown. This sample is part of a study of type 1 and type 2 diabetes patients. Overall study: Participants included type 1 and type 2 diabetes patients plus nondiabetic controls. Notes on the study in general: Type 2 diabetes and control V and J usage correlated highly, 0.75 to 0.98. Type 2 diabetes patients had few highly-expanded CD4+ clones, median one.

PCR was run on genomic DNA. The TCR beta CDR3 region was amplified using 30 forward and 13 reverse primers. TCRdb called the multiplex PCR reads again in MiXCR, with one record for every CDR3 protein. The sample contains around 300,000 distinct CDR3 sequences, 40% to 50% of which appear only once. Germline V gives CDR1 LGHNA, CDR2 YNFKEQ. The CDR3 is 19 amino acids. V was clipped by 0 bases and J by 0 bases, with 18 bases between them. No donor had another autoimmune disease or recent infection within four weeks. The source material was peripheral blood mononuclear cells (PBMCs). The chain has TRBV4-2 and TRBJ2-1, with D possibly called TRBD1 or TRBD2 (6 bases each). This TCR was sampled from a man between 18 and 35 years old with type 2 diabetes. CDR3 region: CASSQDSRGTGASYNEQFF. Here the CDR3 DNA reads TGTGCCAGCAGCCAAGATTCGAGGGGAACGGGGGCCTCCTACAATGAGCAGTTCTTC.